These 14 T cell receptor beta chains originate from one sample sequenced in a study of blood T cell repertoires in COVID-19. TCRdb's copy holds only in-frame clones and misses some; the assay was immunoSEQ multiplex PCR. Counted here are about 110,000 clones, approximately 87% occurring once; the ten biggest clones make up 18%. Sequencing used peripheral blood. These receptors came from a woman aged 55-70 years with acute or convalescent COVID-19.

This chain links TRBV25-1 with TRBJ1-2; 11 nucleotides match TRBD1. V dropped 5 bases and J dropped 7; count of bases not matched to a gene: 6. Germline CDR1 is MGHDK and CDR2 is SYGVNS. The CDR3 runs to 14 residues. The CDR3 DNA follows: TGTGCCAGCAGTACCGGACAGGGGGCGCGTGGCTACACCTTC. Residues: CASSTGQGARGYTF.

This clone appeared a single time. The chain employs TRBV3-1 (or the pseudogene TRBV3-2) and TRBJ1-4; TRBD1 might be the D (6 bases). V dropped 5 bases and J dropped 4 bases, with 11 bases sitting between them. The CDR3 loop spans 14 amino acids. The germline gives CDR1 LGHDT, CDR2 YNNKEL (reference sequence). In DNA form, the CDR3 reads TGTGCCAGCAGCTTTGGACAGCTTAATGAAAAACTGTTTTTT. Its protein product is CASSFGQLNEKLFF.

The J gene is TRBJ2-3, the V gene TRBV7-2; D might be TRBD2 (6 bases). From germline, CDR1 is SGHTA and CDR2 FQGNSA. V lost 5 bases and J 3 bases, leaving 9 bases between the germline ends. The CDR3 has 13 amino acids. CDR3 loop: CASSPLATDTQYF. In DNA form, the CDR3 reads TGTGCCAGCAGCCCTCTAGCGACAGATACGCAGTATTTT.

The chain is built from TRBV5-1 and TRBJ1-1; D is ambiguous. This CDR3 has 14 residues. The V end lost 4 bases, the J end lost 6 bases, and 16 bases lay between the germline ends. Germline V gene lookup returns CDR1 SGHRS and CDR2 YFSETQ. DNA of the CDR3: TGCGCCAGCAGCCCGGGCCTTCTGCGGGCTGAAGCTTTCTTT. Amino acids: CASSPGLLRAEAFF.

The chain employs TRBV5-1 and TRBJ1-1; D might be TRBD1 (5 bases). Trimming removed 3 bases from V and 0 bases from J, with 9 bases in between. In germline, CDR1 is SGHRS, CDR2 YFSETQ. CDR3 length: 14 amino acids. The CDR3 bases are TGCGCCAGCAGCTCGAAGGACATGAACACTGAAGCTTTCTTT. It yields the protein CASSSKDMNTEAFF.

The V call is TRBV21-1, the J call TRBJ1-2; the table's D call, TRBD1, was not checked against the DNA. TRBV21-1 has pseudogene status. The CDR3 totals 14 residues. CDR3 DNA sequence: TGTGCCAGCAGGCAAAGGGGGCAGACCTATGGCTACACCTTC. Its protein product is CASRQRGQTYGYTF.

The V gene is TRBV6-5, the J gene TRBJ1-5, with 8 positions matching TRBD1. With 7 bases clipped from V and 6 bases from J, the junction kept 8 bases outside the gene matches. This CDR3 is built from 14 residues. CDR1 and CDR2 from the germline V gene are MNHEY and SVGAGI. CDR3 DNA: TGTGCCAGCACAGGCGACAGGGGAATTCAGCCCCAGCATTTT. Encoded protein: CASTGDRGIQPQHF.

This chain joins TRBV19 and TRBJ1-1; D call uncertain. The ends were cut back, 5 bases at V and 0 bases at J, with 7 bases in the middle. In germline, CDR1 is LNHDA, CDR2 SQIVND (reference sequence). CDR3 length equals 13 residues. The CDR3 DNA is TGTGCCAGTAGTGTAACAGTGAACACTGAAGCTTTCTTT. It yields the protein CASSVTVNTEAFF.

This chain links TRBV3-1 (or the pseudogene TRBV3-2) with TRBJ1-6; D uncertain. This CDR3 is 14 amino acids long. Trimming took off 3 bases at V and 8 bases at J, with 11 bases between the two ends. CDR1 is LGHDT, CDR2 YNNKEL, per germline (reference sequence). CDR3 sequence (DNA): TGTGCCAGCAGCCAGGGTGGGGAGTATTCACCCCTCCACTTT. Translated, it gives CASSQGGEYSPLHF.

This chain links TRBV29-1 with TRBJ2-6, with 7 bases that match TRBD2. CDR1 is SQVTM and CDR2 is ANQGSEA in the germline V gene. The CDR3 is made up of 14 amino acids. The V segment lost 4 bases and the J segment 4 bases; nucleotides outside the gene matches: 4. In nucleotides, the CDR3 is TGCAGCGTTGCGGGGGACTACGGGGCCAACGTCCTGACTTTC. As protein: CSVAGDYGANVLTF.

In DNA, the CDR3 is TGCGCCAGCAGCACAACCCTCAGGGGGCAGGAGACCCAGTACTTC. Protein: CASSTTLRGQETQYF. The chain employs TRBV5-1 and TRBJ2-5; 8 bases line up with TRBD1. The CDR3 consists of 15 residues. Looked up from germline, CDR1 is SGHRS and CDR2 is YFSETQ. V shed 4 bases and J 5 bases; nucleotides not matched to a gene: 10.

The gene calls are TRBV2 and TRBJ1-1; D gene unclear. CDR1 is SNHLY and CDR2 is FYNNEI in the germline V gene. Trimming took off 2 bases at V and 1 base at J, with 5 bases between the two ends. CDR3 length equals 13 residues. This chain's CDR3 is CASSETWNTEAFF. As DNA, the CDR3 is TGTGCCAGCAGTGAAACTTGGAACACTGAAGCTTTCTTT.

V usage is TRBV12-3 or TRBV12-4 and J usage is TRBJ2-7; TRBD2 is a possible D gene (5 bases). V lost 5 bases and J 5 bases, leaving 13 bases between the germline ends. This CDR3 is built from 13 residues. CDR3 amino acids: CASSNLAIHEQYF. The DNA for the CDR3 is TGTGCCAGCAGTAATCTAGCTATCCACGAGCAGTACTTC.

This chain links TRBV10-1 with TRBJ1-1, with D hard to call. Deletions cut 2 bases from V and 0 bases from J, with 7 bases between. This CDR3 region has 14 residues. Per the germline V gene, CDR1 is WNHNN and CDR2 is SYGVQD (reference sequence). The CDR3 region has the DNA TGCGCCAGCAGTGAGACAGCCCTGAACACTGAAGCTTTCTTT. Amino acids: CASSETALNTEAFF.